This TCR beta chain was observed in a study of blood T cell repertoires in COVID-19. Looking at the study overall: From the United States, Italy and Spain came samples of acute and convalescent COVID-19. The cDNA or gDNA used as material had been derived from T cells, B-cell-depleted T cells, or PBMCs.

Germline V gene lookup returns CDR1 SGDLS and CDR2 YYNGEE. After removal of 3 bases from V and 1 base from J, the junction contained 2 bases not matched to a gene. The length of the CDR3 is 15 residues. Per the study methods: Cell counts per sample came from amplifying reference gene primers. The data were produced by immunoSEQ multiplex PCR, yet TCRdb's version contains in-frame clones alone and is incomplete. The D gene and trimming were derived from the DNA, and the V and J assignments and clone size from that table. The table includes about 140,000 clones, more than 60% detected once. With regard to this clone: Other DNA sequences in this sample translate to the same CDR3.

The rearrangement joins TRBV9 to TRBJ1-5; 9 nucleotides match TRBD1. This TCR derives from an elderly man with acute or convalescent COVID-19. Sequencing input: peripheral blood. CDR3 in amino acids: CASSAGQGSNQPQHF. The CDR3 region has the DNA TGTGCCAGCAGCGCTGGACAGGGGAGCAATCAGCCCCAGCATTTT.